Listed below are T cell receptor beta chains from one sample, sequenced in a study of molecular identifiers for immune sequencing clone quantification. MiXCR, run by TCRdb on the PCR reads, gives a single entry per CDR3 protein. The sample includes around 470,000 distinct CDR3 sequences, approximately 25% of them seen just once. The sequenced sample was naive CD8+ T cells from blood, with Jurkat cell RNA spiked in. The origin of the receptors is a human donor in good health. Some libraries in this study had Jurkat cell RNA spiked in. Both conserved end residues are part of each CDR3. A D gene is named only where the DNA matches it firmly. Only some rows state a clone size, as once, few, many or a class for expanded clones.

V gene	D gene	J gene	clone size	CDR3 protein	CDR3 DNA
TRBV20-1	.	TRBJ1-2	few	CSAREPGAPEDGYTF	TGCAGTGCTAGAGAGCCGGGGGCGCCTGAAGATGGCTACACCTTC
TRBV15	TRBD1	TRBJ1-1	once	CATSINRGRNTDAFF	TGTGCCACCAGCATAAACAGGGGGCGGAACACTGACGCTTTCTTT
TRBV7-9	.	TRBJ2-2	many	CASSLVTNTGELFF	TGTGCCAGCAGCTTAGTCACGAACACCGGGGAGCTGTTTTTT
TRBV5-6	.	TRBJ1-1	few	CASSFSSGNTEAFF	TGTGCCAGCAGCTTTTCAAGTGGGAACACTGAAGCTTTCTTT
TRBV29-1	.	TRBJ2-3	.	CSVLGLERRDMQYF	TGCAGCGTTCTGGGACTGGAGCGACGAGATATGCAGTATTTT
TRBV28	.	TRBJ2-1	.	CASSLGQQFF	TGTGCCAGCAGCCTAGGGCAGCAGTTCTTC
TRBV11-2	TRBD2	TRBJ2-3	.	CASSSSGLETDTQCF	TGTGCCAGCAGCTCGAGCGGACTAGAAACAGATACGCAGTGTTTT
TRBV20-1	.	TRBJ2-7	many	CSARTGVGVYEQYF	TGCAGTGCTAGAACGGGTGTAGGGGTCTACGAGCAGTACTTC
TRBV7-9	.	TRBJ2-2	many	CASSPTPSAGELFF	TGTGCCAGCAGCCCAACCCCGTCGGCCGGGGAGCTGTTTTTT
TRBV14	.	TRBJ1-1	many	CASSQDHGQIEAFF	TGTGCCAGCAGCCAAGACCACGGACAAATTGAAGCTTTCTTT
TRBV7-9	TRBD1	TRBJ2-3	many	CASSPGQGATDTQYF	TGTGCCAGCAGCCCGGGACAGGGGGCCACAGATACGCAGTATTTT
TRBV20-1	.	TRBJ2-7	many	CSAETPGEAYEQYF	TGCAGTGCAGAGACGCCAGGGGAAGCCTACGAGCAGTACTTC
TRBV4-3	.	TRBJ2-1	few	CASSQDPNKGLSSYNEQFF	TGCGCCAGCAGCCAAGATCCGAACAAGGGGCTGAGCTCCTACAATGAGCAGTTCTTC
TRBV7-9	.	TRBJ2-6	.	CAKGGGANVLTF	TGTGCCAAGGGCGGTGGGGCCAACGTCCTGACTTTC
TRBV18	.	TRBJ2-1	many	CASSKDEQFF	TGTGCCAGCTCGAAGGATGAGCAGTTCTTC
TRBV6-2/TRBV6-3	.	TRBJ2-7	few	CASSYPPPEQYF	TGTGCCAGCAGTTACCCCCCGCCCGAGCAGTACTTC
TRBV7-9	.	TRBJ1-4	many	CASSSIREKLFF	TGTGCCAGCAGCTCAATCCGTGAAAAACTGTTTTTT
TRBV4-2	.	TRBJ2-7	many	CASREAGSYEQYF	TGTGCCAGCCGCGAAGCCGGCTCCTACGAGCAGTACTTC
TRBV4-1	TRBD2	TRBJ2-3	many	CASSPGLAGNLIGQYF	TGCGCCAGCAGCCCGGGACTAGCGGGAAACCTTATAGGGCAGTATTTT
TRBV6-5	TRBD1	TRBJ1-2	.	CASRDPDRGHGYGYTF	TGTGCCAGCAGGGACCCCGACAGGGGGCATGGCTATGGCTACACCTTC
TRBV10-3	.	TRBJ2-7	few	CAISDATYEQYF	TGTGCCATCTCGGACGCGACCTACGAGCAGTACTTC
TRBV25-1	.	TRBJ1-6	.	CASSELRTVDSPLHF	TGTGCCAGCAGTGAATTAAGGACGGTAGATTCACCCCTCCACTTT
TRBV19	.	TRBJ2-5	few	CASSIRGVEETQYF	TGTGCCAGTAGTATTCGCGGGGTGGAGGAGACCCAGTACTTC
TRBV3-1	TRBD1	TRBJ1-2	few	CASSQPGTDYGYTF	TGTGCCAGCAGCCAACCCGGGACAGACTATGGCTACACCTTC
TRBV30	.	TRBJ2-7	.	CAWSVLTGPYEQYF	TGTGCCTGGAGTGTTCTAACAGGGCCCTACGAGCAGTACTTC
TRBV29-1	.	TRBJ2-5	few	CSVVGGYQETQYF	TGCAGCGTTGTGGGGGGCTACCAAGAGACCCAGTACTTC
TRBV4-1	TRBD2	TRBJ2-3	.	CASSQALSGGGADTQYF	TGCGCCAGCAGCCAAGCCCTTAGCGGGGGTGGGGCAGATACGCAGTATTTT
TRBV21-1	.	TRBJ1-1	few	CASSKELATGVTTEAFF	TGTGCCAGCAGCAAAGAGCTTGCGACAGGGGTAACCACTGAAGCTTTCTTT
TRBV7-9	TRBD2	TRBJ2-7	.	CASSSPTSGRTYEQYF	TGTGCCAGCAGTTCCCCGACTAGCGGGAGGACCTACGAGCAGTACTTC
TRBV7-9	.	TRBJ2-7	many	CASSFAVRFEQYF	TGTGCCAGCAGCTTTGCGGTCCGGTTCGAGCAGTACTTC
TRBV20-1	TRBD1	TRBJ2-7	once	CSARDPGGPSYEQYF	TGCAGTGCTAGAGATCCAGGGGGACCCTCCTACGAGCAGTACTTC
TRBV12-3/TRBV12-4	TRBD1	TRBJ2-5	.	CASSLAPGQEDSRTQYF	TGTGCCAGCAGTTTAGCCCCGGGACAGGAGGACTCTAGGACCCAGTACTTC
TRBV20-1	TRBD2	TRBJ2-3	many	CSAREGTSRITDTQYF	TGCAGTGCTAGAGAAGGGACTAGCCGGATCACAGATACGCAGTATTTT
TRBV5-6	.	TRBJ2-7	.	CASSLADVQYF	TGTGCCAGCAGCTTGGCTGACGTGCAGTACTTC
TRBV20-1	.	TRBJ1-1	few	CSATRGSAEAFF	TGCAGTGCAACCAGGGGATCCGCTGAAGCTTTCTTT